What follows are 3 T cell receptor beta chains derived from one specimen sequenced in a study of graft-versus-host responses after intestinal transplantation. Profiled with immunoSEQ multiplex PCR; TCRdb holds only in-frame clones, not every one. The sample consists of under 45,000 clones, just under 90% of them appearing once. Here the sequenced sample was PBMCs, taken approximately 270 days after transplant. These receptor sequences come from a human patient who received an intestinal transplant, so some T cells may come from the graft donor.

CDR3 sequence reads: CASSGKVRAYEQYF. The CDR3 DNA reads as TGTGCCAGCAGTGGCAAGGTGAGGGCTTACGAGCAGTACTTC. The chain employs TRBV27 and TRBJ2-7; D is perhaps TRBD2 (5 bases). The CDR3 consists of 14 residues. Germline CDR1 reads MNHEY; CDR2 reads SMNVEV (reference sequence). Trimming stripped 5 bases from V and 4 bases from J, with 15 bases between.

The rearrangement uses TRBV5-1 and TRBJ2-2; possibly TRBD2 for D (6 bases). There are 17 residues in the CDR3. Trimming left V 0 bases short and J 1 base short, with 13 bases between. Germline values: CDR1 SGHRS, CDR2 YFSETQ. The CDR3 sequence: CASSLAGTGVNTGELFF. The CDR3 nucleotides read TGCGCCAGCAGCTTGGCCGGTACGGGGGTGAACACCGGGGAGCTGTTTTTT.

The chain combines TRBV2 with TRBJ2-1; 11 bases map to TRBD2. The CDR3 has 14 residues. Germline CDR1 SNHLY, CDR2 FYNNEI. The V gene end was trimmed by 5 bases and the J gene end by 15 bases; junction bases not matched to a gene: 12. CDR3 in DNA: TGTGCCAGCAGTAGGAGGGAACTAGCGGGGGACGGGTTCTTC. Translated: CASSRRELAGDGFF.